Listed below are T cell receptor beta chains from one sample, sequenced in a study of blood T cell repertoires in COVID-19. Sequencing used immunoSEQ multiplex PCR; TCRdb keeps in-frame clones, though not all of them. The sample comprises about 490,000 clones, 80% to 90% of which are singletons, and 3% to 4% rests with the top ten. The sample taken for sequencing was peripheral blood. The receptors come from a human donor in a cohort sampled during active COVID-19. Each CDR3 is given with its conserved first and last residue. A D gene is named only where the DNA matches it firmly. Size tells how often a clone was seen (once, few, many) or the class of an expanded clone, and some rows leave it out.

size,D,J,V,DNA,CDR3
NA,NA,TRBJ1-2,TRBV7-2,TGTGCCAGCAGCTTAGCAACAGGTCCCCGCTACACCTTC,CASSLATGPRYTF
many,NA,TRBJ2-7,TRBV6-6,TGTGCCAGCAGTTCCGCAGGGGACGAGCAGTACTTC,CASSSAGDEQYF
NA,TRBD1,TRBJ2-7,TRBV20-1,TGCAGTGCTAGTAAAGGGACAGGGGCCCACGAGCAGTACTTC,CSASKGTGAHEQYF
NA,NA,TRBJ2-1,TRBV11-2,TGTGCCAGCAGGCTAAGTGCACCCTCCTACAATGAGCAGTTCTTC,CASRLSAPSYNEQFF
NA,TRBD1,TRBJ2-7,TRBV4-3,TGCGCCAGCAGCCTAGGGACAGAGATATCCTACGAGCAGTACTTC,CASSLGTEISYEQYF
few,NA,TRBJ2-5,TRBV7-9,TGTGCCAGCAGCCTACGGATTGGGAGCCAAGAGACCCAGTACTTC,CASSLRIGSQETQYF
NA,NA,TRBJ2-1,TRBV6-6,TGTGCCAGCAGCGAGGGATACAATGAGCAGTTCTTC,CASSEGYNEQFF
NA,NA,TRBJ1-2,TRBV30,TGTGCCTGGAGTGGAGTAATATATGGCTACACCTTC,CAWSGVIYGYTF
once,NA,TRBJ1-2,TRBV10-2,TGCGCCAGCAGCCGTGAGCATAGCTCCTATGGCTACACCTTC,CASSREHSSYGYTF
NA,TRBD1,TRBJ2-2,TRBV30,TGTGCCTGGAGTGTCGACAGGGGGCCGGGTACCGGGGAGCTGTTTTTT,CAWSVDRGPGTGELFF
NA,TRBD1,TRBJ2-7,TRBV27,TGTGCCAGCAGGTTGGGACAGGGCGCCTACGAGCAGTACTTC,CASRLGQGAYEQYF
NA,NA,TRBJ1-6,TRBV28,TGTGCCAGCAGTCCCCCGGGGGATAATTCACCCCTCCACTTT,CASSPPGDNSPLHF
NA,NA,TRBJ2-2,TRBV7-3,TGTGCCAGCAGCTTATCACGGGCCGGGGAGCTGTTTTTT,CASSLSRAGELFF
NA,NA,TRBJ2-7,TRBV3-1/TRBV3-2,TGTGCCAGCAGCCAAGTTTCCTCTTCCTACGAGCAGTACTTC,CASSQVSSSYEQYF
NA,TRBD1,TRBJ1-3,TRBV7-2,TGTGCCAGCAGCTCGACACAGGGGGTGGCTGGAAACACCATATATTTT,CASSSTQGVAGNTIYF
NA,NA,TRBJ2-3,TRBV2,TGTGCCAGCAGTGAAGGTTCTAGCACAGATACGCAGTATTTT,CASSEGSSTDTQYF
NA,TRBD2,TRBJ2-1,TRBV11-2,TGTGCCAGCAGCTTAAGCGGGACCGTTTACAATGAGCAGTTCTTC,CASSLSGTVYNEQFF
NA,NA,TRBJ2-2,TRBV9,TGTGCCAGCAGCTTTCTACCGGGACCCCCGGGAGAAACCGGGGAGCTGTTTTTT,CASSFLPGPPGETGELFF
NA,NA,TRBJ1-1,TRBV4-2,TGTGCCAGCAGCCCTACCGGGTCAAACACTGAAGCTTTCTTT,CASSPTGSNTEAFF
NA,NA,TRBJ1-2,TRBV4-1,TGCGCCAGCAGCCAAAGTATGAAGCATGGCTACACCTTC,CASSQSMKHGYTF
few,NA,TRBJ2-2,TRBV4-2,TGTGCCAGCAGCCAAGAAAAGAGGCTTGAAACCGGGGAGCTGTTTTTT,CASSQEKRLETGELFF
NA,TRBD1,TRBJ1-4,TRBV20-1,TGCAGCGCTTCCCGACAGGGCAAACTGTTTTTT,CSASRQGKLFF
NA,TRBD2,TRBJ2-2,TRBV5-4,TGTGCCAGCAGCTTGGTAGGACTAGCGGGAGCCACCGGGGAGCTGTTTTTT,CASSLVGLAGATGELFF
NA,NA,TRBJ2-1,TRBV6-5,TGTGCCAGCGGGTCTAGCGAGCCTGAGCAGTTCTTC,CASGSSEPEQFF
NA,NA,TRBJ2-3,TRBV7-9,TGTGCCAGCAGTCTCAGACTAGCAGATACGCAGTATTTT,CASSLRLADTQYF
NA,TRBD2,TRBJ2-1,TRBV5-1,TGCGCCAGCAGCGCAGCGGGAGGAATTAGGAATGAGCAGTTCTTC,CASSAAGGIRNEQFF
NA,NA,TRBJ1-6,TRBV19,TGTGCCAGTAGTATTGGGGGGAATTCACCCCTCCACTTT,CASSIGGNSPLHF
NA,NA,TRBJ1-1,TRBV7-2,TGTGCCAGCAGCCCCCGAGGCGGGGGCACTGAAGCTTTCTTT,CASSPRGGGTEAFF
NA,TRBD1,TRBJ2-4,TRBV9,TGTGCCAGCAGCGTAGGGGGACAGGGGGCTAGGGACATTCAGTACTTC,CASSVGGQGARDIQYF
NA,NA,TRBJ2-1,TRBV19,TGTGCCAGTAGTATGGGGAGGGGGAACGATGAGCAGTTCTTC,CASSMGRGNDEQFF
NA,NA,TRBJ2-2,TRBV7-3,TGTGCCAGCAGCAGACTAGGAGCGAACACCGGGGAGCTGTTTTTT,CASSRLGANTGELFF
NA,NA,TRBJ1-1,TRBV20-1,TGCAGTGCTTGTGGACAGCCGAACACTGAAGCTTTCTTT,CSACGQPNTEAFF
NA,NA,TRBJ1-1,TRBV2,TGTGCCAGCATGTGGGTGGGCTTGAACACTGAAGCTTTCTTT,CASMWVGLNTEAFF
NA,TRBD1,TRBJ1-1,TRBV6-5,TGTGCCAGCATTCGTGGACAGGGCGGCGGTACTGAAGCTTTCTTT,CASIRGQGGGTEAFF
NA,TRBD2,TRBJ2-1,TRBV7-3,TGTGCCAGCAGCTTTCGGGGAGGGCTGGGCAATGAGCAGTTCTTC,CASSFRGGLGNEQFF
NA,TRBD1,TRBJ2-5,TRBV25-1,TGTGCCAGCAGTGGTGACAGGGAGTGGGAGACCCAGTACTTC,CASSGDREWETQYF
NA,NA,TRBJ2-3,TRBV4-3,TGCGCCAGCAGCCAGGCTTACACCGATACGCAGTATTTT,CASSQAYTDTQYF
NA,NA,TRBJ2-1,TRBV7-3,TGTGCCAGCAGCCCTGGGAGCTACAATGAGCAGTTCTTC,CASSPGSYNEQFF
NA,NA,TRBJ1-1,TRBV6-2/TRBV6-3,TGTGCCAGCAGTTATCACCCACATGACACTGAAGCTTTCTTT,CASSYHPHDTEAFF
NA,NA,TRBJ2-3,TRBV7-2,TGTGCCAGCAGCCCGCCGGGGGTGGGGGATACGCAGTATTTT,CASSPPGVGDTQYF
NA,TRBD1,TRBJ2-7,TRBV11-2,TGTGCCAGCAGCGCCTCAGGGGGACCCTACGAGCAGTACTTC,CASSASGGPYEQYF
NA,NA,TRBJ1-1,TRBV23-1,TGCGCCAGCAGTCAATCAATGGTCGGTTTTGAGCGGATGAACACTGAAGCTTTCTTT,CASSQSMVGFERMNTEAFF
NA,NA,TRBJ2-4,TRBV9,TGTGCCAGCAGCGGCCACGGTGGAGAGAACATTCAGTACTTC,CASSGHGGENIQYF
NA,NA,TRBJ1-5,TRBV18,TGTGCCAGCTCACCACAGGACAGTCCCAATCAGCCCCAGCATTTT,CASSPQDSPNQPQHF
NA,TRBD1,TRBJ1-3,TRBV13,TGTGCCAGCAGCTTCCGACAGGGGGCTGGAAACACCATATATTTT,CASSFRQGAGNTIYF
NA,NA,TRBJ1-6,TRBV27,TGTGCCAGCAGTTTATCGCTTTTGGGGTACAGGCCTGGCTCACCCCTCCACTTT,CASSLSLLGYRPGSPLHF
once,TRBD1,TRBJ1-3,TRBV25-1,TGTGCCAGCGCGAGAACCGGACAGGAAGGAAACACCATATATTTT,CASARTGQEGNTIYF
NA,TRBD2,TRBJ2-1,TRBV7-3,TGTGCCAGCAGTTCCGGCCCTGGCGGGAGCCCCAGTACGGATGAGCAGTTCTTC,CASSSGPGGSPSTDEQFF
NA,NA,TRBJ1-2,TRBV5-1,TGCGCCAGCAGCTCGCCCGGGGGGGAGGATGGCTACACCTTC,CASSSPGGEDGYTF
NA,NA,TRBJ2-7,TRBV19,TGTGCCAGTACGCAGAGTCGTGGACAGAACTACGAGCAGTACTTC,CASTQSRGQNYEQYF
NA,NA,TRBJ2-3,TRBV27,TGTGCCAGCATCCCCCGCCGAGGCACAGATACGCAGTATTTT,CASIPRRGTDTQYF
once,TRBD2,TRBJ2-7,TRBV7-8,TGTGCCAGCAGCTTAGCCGGCGGGAGAGGGGACGAGCAGTACTTC,CASSLAGGRGDEQYF
NA,TRBD1,TRBJ1-5,TRBV19,TGTGCCAGTAGTTATATGACGGGACAGAGCAATCAGCCCCAGCATTTT,CASSYMTGQSNQPQHF
NA,TRBD2,TRBJ2-1,TRBV3-1/TRBV3-2,TGTGCCAGCAGCCAACTAGCGGGAGCCTACAATGAGCAGTTCTTC,CASSQLAGAYNEQFF
NA,NA,TRBJ1-1,TRBV30,TGTGCCTGGAGCGGGACAAGGAACACTGAAGCTTTCTTT,CAWSGTRNTEAFF
few,TRBD2,TRBJ2-1,TRBV30,TGTGCCTGGAGTGCCGGGACTAGCAGGTTCTTC,CAWSAGTSRFF
few,NA,TRBJ2-1,TRBV15,TGTGCCACCAGCAGAGATGCCGCGGTAGCTGGCAATGAGCAGTTCTTC,CATSRDAAVAGNEQFF
NA,TRBD2,TRBJ2-7,TRBV2,TGTGCCAGCAGGTATAGACTAGCTGACTCCTACGAGCAGTACTTC,CASRYRLADSYEQYF